This T cell receptor beta chain was found in a study of identical twins. TCRdb re-derived calls from the 5' RACE reads in MiXCR, one entry per CDR3 protein. Of 500,000 to 550,000 distinct CDR3 sequences in the sample, approximately 22% were seen once. The CDR3 is 17 amino acids. Germline CDR1 and CDR2: ENHRY and SYGVKD. With V trimmed by 6 bases and J by 0 bases, 4 bases remained unmatched. The data were also submitted as part of a second study, on T cells expressing NK-cell markers.

Input material: CD4+ T cells sorted from blood. The gene calls are TRBV10-3 and TRBJ2-3; 15 bases line up with TRBD2. The source of this sequence is a woman under 30 in good health. CDR3 nucleotide sequence: TGTGCCATCAGACCGGGACTAGCGGGGGGTAGCACAGATACGCAGTATTTT. This gives the protein CAIRPGLAGGSTDTQYF.